The clone carrying this T cell receptor (beta chain) was found a few times. There are 19 residues in the CDR3. The V gene end was trimmed by 2 bases and the J gene end by 6 bases; junction bases not matched to a gene: 18. Germline lookup yields CDR1 ENHRY and CDR2 SYGVKD. The protocol was immunoSEQ multiplex PCR, while the TCRdb copy is restricted to in-frame clones and leaves out a portion. The table includes roughly 40,000 clones, over 75% detected once. These data come from a study of blood T cell repertoires in COVID-19. The TCR sequence derives from a human donor in a cohort sampled during active COVID-19. The chain recombines TRBV10-3 with TRBJ2-3; 9 nucleotides line up with TRBD2. Sequencing was carried out using peripheral blood. CDR3 nucleotides: TGTGCCATCAGTGAGACTTGGAAACAGGGAGCGGGAGGTCGGGATACGCAGTATTTT. This gives the protein CAISETWKQGAGGRDTQYF.